The 20 T cell receptor beta chains below come from one sample, sequenced in a study of T-cell reconstitution after alpha-beta-depleted transplantation in children. Unique molecular identifiers tagged the TCRbeta library. Each CDR3 protein gets one entry after TCRdb re-called the PCR reads with MiXCR. Altogether approximately 170,000 distinct CDR3 sequences are present, approximately 12% being singletons, with the ten largest covering approximately 13%. The sample was PBMCs, taken before TCRalphabeta/CD19-depleted stem cell transplant. The receptors originated from a boy aged 2 to 9 with acute myeloid leukemia, due to receive a stem cell transplant.

This clonotype was seen ten or more times. The chain combines TRBV4-1 with TRBJ2-1; 12 bases align to TRBD2. CDR1 and CDR2 (germline): MGHRA, YSYEKL. J was trimmed by 8 bases and V by 4 bases; bases with no gene match: 3. The CDR3 is made up of 14 amino acids. The CDR3 DNA reads TGCGCCAGCAGCCGGACTAGCGGGATAGATGAGCAGTTCTTC. Its protein product is CASSRTSGIDEQFF.

In its sample, this clonotype was seen many times. The chain uses TRBV12-3 or TRBV12-4 and TRBJ2-3; a weak D match, TRBD2 (5 bases). The CDR3 totals 20 residues. V gave up 7 bases and J gave up 7 bases, with 36 bases separating them. Written as DNA, the CDR3 is TGTGCCAGCAAAATTGGAGGAGTGGGGTTTCTACGGCCCATCCCCTATACGCAGTATTTT. Its protein product is CASKIGGVGFLRPIPYTQYF.

The sample holds many counts of this clonotype. The J gene is TRBJ1-1, the V gene TRBV6-5, with a tentative D call TRBD1 (5 bases). With 2 bases removed from V and 11 bases from J, the gap between germline ends came to 9 bases. Germline assignment: CDR1 MNHEY and CDR2 SVGAGI. CDR3 length: 11 amino acids. The CDR3 DNA reads as TGTGCCAGCAGTTACCAGGGAAGGGCTTTCTTT. Protein product: CASSYQGRAFF.

This clonotype appeared many times. V and J are TRBV4-1 and TRBJ2-7; D is perhaps TRBD1 or TRBD2 (5 bases each). The V gene's germline CDR1 is MGHRA and CDR2 YSYEKL. Trimming pared 0 bases from V and 4 bases from J, leaving 7 bases between. The CDR3 runs 13 residues. The CDR3 protein is CASSQDGAYEQYF. CDR3 in DNA: TGCGCCAGCAGCCAAGACGGGGCTTACGAGCAGTACTTC.

This clonotype was seen ten or more times. This rearrangement joins TRBV9 to TRBJ2-1; TRBD1 matches at 9 bases. Germline lookup yields CDR1 SGDLS and CDR2 YYNGEE. V was clipped by 0 bases and J by 3 bases; unmatched bases: 4. This CDR3 region has 16 residues. CDR3 sequence: CASSVGGQGHYNEQFF. CDR3 DNA: TGTGCCAGCAGCGTAGGAGGACAGGGGCACTACAATGAGCAGTTCTTC.

This clonotype has just a few counts. This chain links TRBV13 with TRBJ2-7; TRBD2 aligns across 10 bases. The CDR3 length is 14 residues. Per the germline V gene, CDR1 is PRHDT and CDR2 is FYEKMQ (reference sequence). J lost 11 bases, V lost 5 bases, and 12 bases had no gene match. CDR3: CASSTSGGAILEYV. In nucleotides, the CDR3 is TGTGCCAGCAGCACGAGCGGGGGGGCCATCTTGGAGTACGTC.

This clonotype was counted ten times or more. This chain uses TRBV7-2 with TRBJ1-2; 7 bases map to TRBD1. The CDR3 spans 14 residues. The junction had 10 bases not matched to a gene; V was cut back by 6 bases and J by 6 bases. The V gene's germline CDR1 is SGHTA and CDR2 FQGNSA. The CDR3: CASRQGQDGDGYTF. The CDR3 coding sequence is TGTGCCAGCAGACAAGGACAGGACGGGGATGGCTACACCTTC.

This clonotype occurred many times. This sequence joins TRBV20-1 and TRBJ2-1, with D tentatively TRBD1 (6 bases). CDR3 length: 14 amino acids. Germline V CDR1 and CDR2: DFQATT, SNEGSKA (reference sequence). Trimming removed 5 bases at V and 7 bases at J, with 18 bases between. The CDR3 spells CSAPRWGPDNEQFF. The CDR3 region has the DNA TGCAGTGCTCCCCGGTGGGGGCCGGATAATGAGCAGTTCTTC.

This clonotype was recorded many times. The genes are TRBV5-1 and TRBJ2-1; the D is unclear. V gave up 0 bases and J gave up 9 bases, with 4 bases separating them. Germline V gene data show CDR1 as SGHRS and CDR2 as YFSETQ. This CDR3 is 11 amino acids long. Here the CDR3 reads CASSLGVEQFF. The CDR3 nucleotides read TGCGCCAGCAGCTTGGGGGTTGAGCAGTTCTTC.

This clonotype was recorded at least ten times. This chain connects TRBV6-2 or TRBV6-3 to TRBJ2-7, with unresolved D. V was cut by 0 bases and J by 3 bases, with 3 bases left in between. CDR1 is MNHEY, CDR2 SVGEGT, per germline. The CDR3 contains 12 residues. CDR3 sequence: CASSYSDYEQYF. CDR3 DNA sequence: TGTGCCAGCAGTTACTCTGACTACGAGCAGTACTTC.

This clonotype showed up many times. The V gene is TRBV12-3 or TRBV12-4, the J gene TRBJ2-3; the D gene is possibly TRBD2 (5 bases). The CDR3 spans 14 residues. With 4 bases removed from V and 0 bases from J, the gap between germline ends came to 8 bases. CDR3 sequence (DNA): TGTGCCAGCAGTTACTTAGCGAGCACAGATACGCAGTATTTT. Its translation: CASSYLASTDTQYF.

In its sample, this clonotype was seen many times. This chain uses TRBV7-9 with TRBJ2-3, with a weak D call TRBD2 (6 bases). The CDR3 sequence is 14 residues long. Per the germline V gene, CDR1 is SEHNR and CDR2 is FQNEAQ (reference sequence). Trimming cost V 4 bases and J 1 base, with 9 bases left between them. The DNA for the CDR3 is TGTGCCAGCAGCTGGGAGCGGGGCACAGATACGCAGTATTTT. Its protein product is CASSWERGTDTQYF.

This clonotype occurred many times. CDR3 sequence reads: CASSVGGISQETQYF. The CDR3 DNA follows: TGTGCCAGCAGCGTAGGAGGTATATCCCAAGAGACCCAGTACTTC. This chain uses TRBV9 with TRBJ2-5; D gene unclear. This CDR3 comprises 15 residues. Between the trimmed V and J ends, which lost 0 bases and 1 base, there was a span of 10 bases. Germline V gene sequence: CDR1 SGDLS, CDR2 YYNGEE.

As to this clonotype: This may come from a read error, since a much larger clone is one base off. This chain uses TRBV18 with TRBJ1-2; D is perhaps TRBD1 (6 bases). CDR1 and CDR2 from the germline V gene are KGHSH and LQKENI. The CDR3 extends over 13 amino acids. Written as DNA, the CDR3 is TGTGCCAGCTCACCCCTTCGACAGGATGGCGACACCTTC. Translation gives CASSPLRQDGDTF.

Ten or more counts support this clonotype. The chain uses TRBV12-3 or TRBV12-4 and TRBJ1-6; D is unclear. This CDR3 is built from 13 residues. Deletions cut 1 base from V and 9 bases from J, with 7 bases between. CDR3 protein: CASSLGTGSPLHF. The DNA for the CDR3 is TGTGCCAGCAGTTTAGGGACGGGTTCACCCCTCCACTTT.

This chain links TRBV3-1 with TRBJ2-1; D might be TRBD1 or TRBD2, each matching 5 bases. V shed 0 bases and J shed 0 bases, with 18 bases lying between them. Germline assignment: CDR1 LGHDT and CDR2 YNNKEL (reference sequence). The CDR3 sequence is 19 residues long. The CDR3 DNA sequence: TGTGCCAGCAGCCAAGATTATGTTGGCGAGGGGTTCTCCTACAATGAGCAGTTCTTC. Translated: CASSQDYVGEGFSYNEQFF.

This clonotype appeared once. This rearrangement joins TRBV7-9 to TRBJ2-7, with D perhaps matching TRBD2 (6 bases). Germline V gene sequence: CDR1 SEHNR, CDR2 FQNEAQ (reference sequence). Deletions cut 3 bases from V and 6 bases from J, with 6 bases between. The CDR3 has 11 amino acids. The CDR3 is CASSFGGEQYF. For the CDR3, the DNA is TGTGCCAGCAGCTTCGGGGGCGAGCAGTACTTC.

This clonotype was counted a few times. The J gene is TRBJ1-2, the V gene TRBV28; tentative D call: TRBD1 (5 bases). The ends were cut back, 6 bases at V and 0 bases at J, with 11 bases in the middle. The germline V gene has CDR1 MDHEN and CDR2 SYDVKM. The CDR3 is 14 amino acids. The CDR3 region has the DNA TGTGCCAGCAGGAGGGACCCGGCTAACTATGGCTACACCTTC. Residues: CASRRDPANYGYTF.

This clonotype was picked up many times. The chain employs TRBV4-1 and TRBJ2-5, with 7 bases lining up with TRBD1. Looked up from germline, CDR1 is MGHRA and CDR2 is YSYEKL. The junction had 8 bases not matched to a gene; V was cut back by 6 bases and J by 1 base. The CDR3 has 15 amino acids. CDR3: CASSLIGTAQETQYF. Written as DNA, the CDR3 is TGCGCCAGCAGTCTCATTGGGACAGCCCAAGAGACCCAGTACTTC.

This clonotype was detected many times. The V and J genes are TRBV29-1 and TRBJ1-2; 12 nucleotides match TRBD1. The germline V gene encodes CDR1 SQVTM and CDR2 ANQGSEA. V dropped 6 bases and J dropped 4; count of bases not matched to a gene: 3. This CDR3 spans 13 amino acids. The CDR3 sequence is CSVRDRGPYGYTF. CDR3 coding DNA: TGCAGCGTCCGGGACAGGGGGCCCTATGGCTACACCTTC.